These 6 T cell receptor beta chains share one sample of origin, sequenced in a study of blood T cells in healthy people across ages (dated by TCRdb to about 2015). Receptor amplification or capture employed 5' RACE. The run used an Illumina HiSeq 2500. The second PCR ran for about 6 to 11 cycles and used a J-beta primer mix along with a sample-barcoded 5' primer. TCRdb reworked the public reads: Q25 trimming with fastp, MiXCR clone assembly, productive beta chains retained. Rows are unified per CDR3 protein, each entry keeping the most common DNA and genes. The sample data list some 1 million distinct CDR3 sequences, and over 35% of these were observed just once. Approximately 20% of the sample is in the top ten clones. The sample comprised blood. The receptors derive from a woman aged 55-69 years in good health.

Here the CDR3 reads CASSEVQKNEQFF. The CDR3 nucleotides are TGTGCCAGCAGTGAAGTTCAGAAGAATGAGCAGTTCTTC. The rearrangement uses TRBV6-1 and TRBJ2-1; D remains ambiguous. In germline, CDR1 is MNHNS, CDR2 SASEGT. This CDR3 comprises 13 residues. V was clipped by 1 base and J by 7 bases, with 8 bases between them.

V usage is TRBV27 and J usage is TRBJ2-1, with a weak D call TRBD2 (6 bases). This CDR3 is 13 amino acids long. Between the trimmed V and J ends, which lost 3 bases and 9 bases, there was a span of 12 bases. Germline values: CDR1 MNHEY, CDR2 SMNVEV (reference sequence). CDR3 sequence reads: CASSFRDLGEQFF. As DNA, the CDR3 is TGTGCCAGCAGTTTCCGGGACTTGGGTGAGCAGTTCTTC.

This clonotype was counted between two and nine times. This chain links TRBV20-1 with TRBJ2-5; D possibly corresponds to TRBD2 (5 bases). Trimming removed 6 bases from V and 7 bases from J, with 15 bases in between. Germline CDR1 and CDR2: DFQATT and SNEGSKA (reference sequence). The CDR3 consists of 12 residues. CDR3 nucleotides: TGCAGTGCCCCGGTCGGGGAGTTGACCCAGTACTTC. Translated, it gives CSAPVGELTQYF.

This clonotype came up many times. J is TRBJ2-7 and V is TRBV3-1; 11 bases are a match to TRBD2. V trimming: 4 bases; J trimming: 2 bases; junction bases outside the gene matches: 4. CDR3 size: 15 residues. Germline V gives CDR1 LGHDT, CDR2 YNNKEL (reference sequence). The CDR3 nucleotides are TGTGCCAGCAGCCCGGGACTAGCGGCCCCCTACGAGCAGTACTTC. It translates to CASSPGLAAPYEQYF.

The V gene is TRBV5-6, the J gene TRBJ1-2; the D is unclear. CDR1 and CDR2 from the germline V gene are SGHDT and YYEEEE. The ends were cut back, 2 bases at V and 2 bases at J, with 10 bases in the middle. This CDR3 spans 14 amino acids. The CDR3 here is CASSLGSWNYGYTF. The CDR3 DNA is TGTGCCAGCAGCTTAGGGTCCTGGAACTATGGCTACACCTTC.

V gene TRBV24-1 combines with J gene TRBJ2-1; the D gene could be TRBD1 or TRBD2 (6 bases each). The CDR3 is 12 residues long. The V end lost 6 bases, the J end lost 9 bases, and 11 bases lay between the germline ends. Germline V gene data show CDR1 as KGHDR and CDR2 as SFDVKD. The CDR3 sequence: CATSLGGSEQFF. CDR3 nucleotide sequence: TGTGCCACCAGTCTCGGGGGCTCTGAGCAGTTCTTC.